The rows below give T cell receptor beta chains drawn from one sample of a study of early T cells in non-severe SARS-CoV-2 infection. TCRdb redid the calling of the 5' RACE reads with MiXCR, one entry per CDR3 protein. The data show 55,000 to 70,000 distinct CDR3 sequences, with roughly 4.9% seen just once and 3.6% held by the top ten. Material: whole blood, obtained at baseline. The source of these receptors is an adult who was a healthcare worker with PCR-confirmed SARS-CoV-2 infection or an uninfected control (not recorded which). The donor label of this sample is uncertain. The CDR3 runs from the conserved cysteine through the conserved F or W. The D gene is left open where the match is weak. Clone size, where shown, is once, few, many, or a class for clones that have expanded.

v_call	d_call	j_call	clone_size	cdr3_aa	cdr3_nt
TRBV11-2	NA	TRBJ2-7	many	CASSLDRPRYEQYF	TGTGCCAGCAGCTTAGACAGACCCAGGTACGAGCAGTACTTC
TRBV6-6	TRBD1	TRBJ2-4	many	CASSNIQGALAKNIQYF	TGTGCCAGCAGTAACATACAGGGGGCCCTAGCCAAAAACATTCAGTACTTC
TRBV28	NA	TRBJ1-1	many	CASSTTLTEAFF	TGTGCCAGCAGCACGACGCTCACTGAAGCTTTCTTT
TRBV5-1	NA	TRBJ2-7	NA	CASSPGREANEQYF	TGCGCCAGCAGCCCCGGCAGGGAGGCTAATGAGCAGTACTTC
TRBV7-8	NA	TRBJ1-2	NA	CASSSGTNYGYTF	TGTGCCAGCAGCTCTGGGACTAACTATGGCTACACCTTC
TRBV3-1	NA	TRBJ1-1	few	CASSHRPGLDTEAFF	TGTGCCAGCAGCCACCGTCCGGGGTTGGACACTGAAGCTTTCTTT
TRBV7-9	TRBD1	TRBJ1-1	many	CASSPGTANTEVFF	TGTGCCAGCAGCCCGGGGACAGCGAACACTGAAGTTTTCTTT
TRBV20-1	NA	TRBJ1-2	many	CSARDQNRDPYGYTF	TGCAGTGCTAGAGATCAGAACAGGGACCCCTATGGCTACACCTTC
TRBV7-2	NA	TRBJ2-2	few	CASSSRNTGELFF	TGTGCCAGCAGCTCCCGTAACACCGGGGAGCTGTTTTTT
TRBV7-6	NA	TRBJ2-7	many	CASSLHGYEQYF	TGTGCCAGCAGCCTCCACGGGTACGAGCAGTACTTC
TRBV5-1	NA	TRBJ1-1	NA	CASSRTPGQVNTEAFF	TGCGCCAGCAGCCGAACCCCAGGGCAGGTGAACACTGAAGCTTTCTTT
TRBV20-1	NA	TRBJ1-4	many	CSATIDKGEKLFF	TGCAGTGCTACTATCGACAAGGGGGAAAAACTGTTTTTT
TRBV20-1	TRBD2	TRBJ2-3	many	CSARDREPAGGAGLDTQYF	TGCAGTGCTAGAGATAGGGAGCCAGCGGGGGGCGCGGGTCTAGATACGCAGTATTTT
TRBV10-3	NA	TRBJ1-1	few	CAISGRVGTEAFF	TGTGCCATCAGCGGCAGGGTCGGCACTGAAGCTTTCTTT
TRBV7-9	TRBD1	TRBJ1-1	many	CASSLEDRGAFF	TGTGCCAGCAGCTTGGAAGACAGGGGGGCTTTCTTT
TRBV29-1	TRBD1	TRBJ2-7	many	CSVERDRGREQYF	TGCAGCGTAGAACGGGACAGGGGGCGCGAGCAGTACTTC
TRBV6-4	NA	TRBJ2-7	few	CASSPRHGYEQYF	TGTGCCAGCAGTCCCCGACACGGCTACGAGCAGTACTTC
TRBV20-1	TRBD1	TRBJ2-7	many	CSARLRDRISYEQYF	TGCAGTGCTAGACTTCGGGACAGGATTTCCTACGAGCAGTACTTC
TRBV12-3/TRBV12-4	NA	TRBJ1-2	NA	CASSLGGRGYGYTF	TGTGCCAGCAGTTTGGGGGGGCGCGGCTATGGCTACACCTTC
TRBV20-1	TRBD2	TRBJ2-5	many	CSATGSGAEETQYF	TGCAGTGCTACGGGTAGCGGGGCGGAAGAGACCCAGTACTTC
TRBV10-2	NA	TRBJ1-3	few	CASSDRGSNGGNTIYF	TGCGCCAGCAGTGACCGCGGTTCCAATGGTGGAAACACCATATATTTT
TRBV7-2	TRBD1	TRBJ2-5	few	CASSQDRGPETQYF	TGTGCCAGCAGCCAGGACAGGGGGCCAGAGACCCAGTACTTC
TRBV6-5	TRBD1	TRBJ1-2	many	CASIRGPNYGYTF	TGTGCCAGCATCAGGGGGCCCAACTATGGCTACACCTTC
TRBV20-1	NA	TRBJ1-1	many	CSARTPGQTNTEAFF	TGCAGTGCCAGAACTCCCGGGCAGACGAACACTGAAGCTTTCTTT
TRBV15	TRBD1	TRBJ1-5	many	CATSRDRGQGDGQPQHF	TGTGCCACCAGCAGAGATAGAGGGCAGGGGGACGGTCAGCCCCAGCATTTT
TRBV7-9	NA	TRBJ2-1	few	CASSLSVWGAEQFF	TGTGCCAGCAGCTTATCTGTTTGGGGGGCTGAGCAGTTCTTC
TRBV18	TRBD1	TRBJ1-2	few	CASSPGTGRANYGYTF	TGTGCCAGCTCACCAGGGACAGGGCGAGCTAACTATGGCTACACCTTC
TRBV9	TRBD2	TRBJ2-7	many	CASSVGGGYLYEQYF	TGTGCCAGCAGCGTAGGCGGGGGGTACCTCTACGAGCAGTACTTC
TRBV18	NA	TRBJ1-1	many	CASSPGVDKNTEAFF	TGTGCCAGCTCACCAGGGGTGGATAAGAACACTGAAGCTTTCTTT
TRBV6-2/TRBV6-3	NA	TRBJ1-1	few	CASSYRDTNTEAFF	TGTGCCAGCAGTTACCGGGACACTAACACTGAAGCTTTCTTT
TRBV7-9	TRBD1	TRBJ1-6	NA	CASSYGDRENSPLHF	TGTGCCAGCAGCTACGGGGACAGGGAGAATTCACCCCTCCACTTT
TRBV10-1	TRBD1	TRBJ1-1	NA	CASSESKGQRAFF	TGCGCCAGCAGTGAGTCGAAGGGACAGAGAGCTTTCTTT
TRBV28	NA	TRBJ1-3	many	CASRSGAHTIYF	TGTGCCAGCAGGTCGGGTGCACACACCATATATTTT
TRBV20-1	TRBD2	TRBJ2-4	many	CSARHLAGFLTKNIQYF	TGCAGTGCTAGACACCTAGCGGGTTTTTTGACCAAAAACATTCAGTACTTC
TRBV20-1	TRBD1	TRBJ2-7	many	CSARGDREQTYEQYF	TGCAGTGCTAGGGGGGACAGGGAACAGACCTACGAGCAGTACTTC
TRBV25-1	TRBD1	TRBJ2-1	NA	CASSVLGQGDEQFF	TGTGCCAGCAGTGTTCTTGGACAGGGGGATGAGCAGTTCTTC
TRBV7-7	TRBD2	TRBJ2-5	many	CASSAGLAETQYF	TGTGCTAGCAGCGCCGGACTAGCGGAGACCCAGTACTTC
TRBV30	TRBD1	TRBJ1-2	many	CAWSVHRTGNGYTF	TGTGCCTGGAGTGTACATAGGACAGGGAATGGCTACACCTTC
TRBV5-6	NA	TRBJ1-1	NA	CASSPWTAMGPEAFF	TGTGCCAGCAGTCCTTGGACAGCGATGGGCCCTGAAGCTTTCTTT
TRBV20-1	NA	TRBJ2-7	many	CSAGTVGYYEQYF	TGCAGTGCGGGAACCGTCGGTTACTACGAGCAGTACTTC
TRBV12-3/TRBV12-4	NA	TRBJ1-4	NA	CASSLDREKLFF	TGTGCCAGCAGTTTAGACAGGGAAAAACTGTTTTTT
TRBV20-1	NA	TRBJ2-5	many	CSAQGSYREETQYF	TGCAGTGCCCAAGGGTCCTACAGGGAAGAGACCCAGTACTTC
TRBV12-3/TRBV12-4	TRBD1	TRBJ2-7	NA	CASSFRDRRSYEQYF	TGTGCCAGCAGCTTCCGGGACAGACGCTCCTACGAGCAGTACTTC
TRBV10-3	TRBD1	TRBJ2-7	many	CAVDRADEQYF	TGTGCCGTCGACAGGGCCGACGAGCAGTACTTC
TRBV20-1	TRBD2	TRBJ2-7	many	CSARDKSGGSGGYEQYF	TGCAGTGCTAGAGATAAATCTGGGGGAAGCGGGGGATACGAGCAGTACTTC
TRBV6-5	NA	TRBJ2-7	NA	CASSPGHQNHYEQYF	TGTGCCAGCAGTCCGGGACACCAGAACCACTACGAGCAGTACTTC
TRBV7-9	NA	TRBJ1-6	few	CASSLGALNSPLHF	TGTGCCAGCAGCTTAGGGGCTCTAAATTCACCCCTCCACTTT
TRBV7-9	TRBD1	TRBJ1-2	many	CASARTGGDYGYTF	TGTGCCAGCGCTAGGACAGGGGGAGACTATGGCTACACCTTC
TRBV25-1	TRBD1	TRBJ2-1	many	CASSGQGPIRGNEQFF	TGTGCCAGCAGTGGACAGGGACCCATAAGAGGCAATGAGCAGTTCTTC
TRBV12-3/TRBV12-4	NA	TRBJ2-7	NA	CASSLAGNSYEQYF	TGTGCCAGCAGTTTAGCGGGGAACAGCTACGAGCAGTACTTC